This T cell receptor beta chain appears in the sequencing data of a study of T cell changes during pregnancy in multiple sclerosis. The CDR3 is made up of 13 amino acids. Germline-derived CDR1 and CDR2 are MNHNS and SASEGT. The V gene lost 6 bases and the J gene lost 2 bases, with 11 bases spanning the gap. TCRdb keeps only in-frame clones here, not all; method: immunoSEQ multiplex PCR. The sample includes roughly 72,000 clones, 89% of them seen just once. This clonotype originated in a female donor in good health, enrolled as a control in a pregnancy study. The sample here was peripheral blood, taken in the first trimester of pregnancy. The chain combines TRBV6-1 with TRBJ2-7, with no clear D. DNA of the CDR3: TGTGCCAGCAGAGAATACGGAGCCTACGAGCAGTACTTC. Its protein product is CASREYGAYEQYF.